Given below is one T cell receptor beta chain in context. This CDR3 comprises 13 residues. With 3 bases removed from V and 4 bases from J, the gap between germline ends came to 9 bases. The germline V gene has CDR1 LNHDA and CDR2 SQIVND (reference sequence). The sample comes from a study of blood T cell repertoires in COVID-19. TCRdb's copy holds only in-frame clones and misses some; the assay was immunoSEQ multiplex PCR. The sample carries 100,000 to 150,000 clones, 80% to 95% recorded once. This TCR came from a man aged 50 or older with COVID-19, enrolled during active disease. The chain links TRBV19 to TRBJ1-1; tentatively, D is TRBD1 (5 bases). The sequenced sample was peripheral blood. CDR3 nucleotide sequence: TGTGCCAGTAGTATCCAGGGCCTCACTGAAGCTTTCTTT. Translation gives CASSIQGLTEAFF.